Each of the 20 T cell receptor beta chains below was sequenced from the same sample in a study of OX40 agonist ivuxolimab in advanced cancers. The protocol used for the library was the immunoSEQ multiplex PCR assay. Drawn from immuneACCESS, this table holds only the in-frame rearrangements with V and J called that TCRdb kept. Clones are partly lost; checked studies trace under half to an unresolved V gene and leave the rest unexplained. For this sample there are more than 60,000 clones; 85% to 90% appear just once. The ten largest account for roughly an eighth of the sample. Sequenced here: CD4+ or CD8+ T cells sorted from blood, sampled in a trial of the OX40 agonist ivuxolimab. These receptors all come from an adult with an advanced solid tumor such as melanoma, head and neck, liver or kidney cancer.

V gene TRBV14 combines with J gene TRBJ2-1; D is possibly TRBD2 (6 bases). Germline V gives CDR1 SGHDN, CDR2 FVKESK. The CDR3 has 14 amino acids. V lost 0 bases and J 10 bases, leaving 13 bases between the germline ends. The CDR3 DNA follows: TGTGCCAGCAGCCAAGATTTCGCGGGGTACGAGCAGTTCTTC. Residues: CASSQDFAGYEQFF.

With regard to this clone: The DNA is omitted, as the CDR3 cannot be located on it reliably, and the CDR3 follows TCRdb's listing. V is TRBV27 and J is TRBJ2-7; TRBD1, the table's D call, was not compared with the DNA. The CDR3 length equals 15 residues, ends included. In germline, CDR1 is MNHEY, CDR2 SMNVEV (reference sequence). CDR3 amino acids: CASSFSGQGPYEQYF.

The chain has TRBV18 and TRBJ1-5; D is unresolved. Germline V gene sequence: CDR1 KGHSH, CDR2 LQKENI. The V and J ends lost 2 bases and 0 bases respectively, with 5 bases between them. The CDR3 has 14 residues. CDR3 residues: CASSPDRSNQPQHF. The DNA of the CDR3 is TGTGCCAGCTCACCAGACCGTAGCAATCAGCCCCAGCATTTT.

J is TRBJ2-7 and V is TRBV5-1, with D possibly matching TRBD1 (6 bases). V lost 4 bases and J 5 bases, leaving 13 bases between the germline ends. The CDR3 is 13 amino acids. Germline loops: CDR1 SGHRS, CDR2 YFSETQ. This CDR3 is CASSPQGYHEQYF. CDR3 nucleotides: TGCGCCAGCAGCCCCCAGGGGTACCACGAGCAGTACTTC.

The rearrangement uses TRBV19 and TRBJ2-1; possible D gene TRBD2, 5 bases. V was cut by 0 bases and J by 6 bases, with 18 bases left in between. From germline, CDR1 is LNHDA and CDR2 SQIVND (reference sequence). The CDR3 is 17 residues long. The CDR3 is CASSIDLFGGVGNEQFF. CDR3 bases: TGTGCCAGTAGTATAGATCTATTCGGAGGAGTCGGCAATGAGCAGTTCTTC.

The rearrangement uses TRBV5-1 and TRBJ2-5; D not certain. The V gene's germline CDR1 is SGHRS and CDR2 YFSETQ. V dropped 0 bases and J dropped 0 bases, with 0 bases sitting between them. CDR3 length: 12 residues. CDR3 sequence: CASSLDQETQYF. For the CDR3, the DNA is TGCGCCAGCAGCTTGGACCAAGAGACCCAGTACTTC.

V is TRBV29-1 and J is TRBJ1-2; weak D call: TRBD1 (6 bases). Per the germline V gene, CDR1 is SQVTM and CDR2 is ANQGSEA. The CDR3 sequence is 13 residues long. Trimming left V 6 bases short and J 8 bases short, with 19 bases between. CDR3 sequence reads: CSVRGGVTDGYTF. The CDR3 region has the DNA TGCAGCGTCAGGGGAGGGGTGACTGACGGCTACACCTTC.

The rearrangement links TRBV7-8 to TRBJ1-1; D ambiguous. V lost 5 bases, J lost 5 bases, and 12 bases lay in between. The CDR3 has 13 residues. Germline V gene sequence: CDR1 SGHVS, CDR2 FQNEAQ. The CDR3 loop is CASSQISGTEAFF. The CDR3, as DNA: TGTGCCAGCAGCCAAATATCGGGGACTGAAGCTTTCTTT. The full variable domain, in which reference TRBV7-8 and TRBJ1-1 provide the parts outside the CDR3, is GAGVSQSPRYKVAKRGQDVALRCDPISGHVSLFWYQQALGQGPEFLTYFQNEAQLDKSGLPSDRFFAERPEGSVSTLKIQRTQQEDSAVYLCASSQISGTEAFFGQGTRLTVV.

In DNA, the CDR3 is TGTGCCAGCAGTCCCTTGGGACAGCCCTACGAGCAGTACTTC. Amino acid sequence: CASSPLGQPYEQYF. The chain recombines TRBV28 with TRBJ2-7; 7 bases are shared with TRBD1. V lost 5 bases, J lost 2 bases, and 6 bases stayed unmatched. Germline values: CDR1 MDHEN, CDR2 SYDVKM. The CDR3 is made up of 14 amino acids.

This chain connects TRBV14 to TRBJ2-7; 8 bases agree with TRBD2. Losses at the gene ends were 4 bases for V and 2 bases for J; bases not matched to a gene: 4. CDR1 and CDR2 (germline): SGHDN, FVKESK. There are 14 residues in the CDR3. Here the CDR3 reads CASSPGGGTYEQYF. In DNA form, the CDR3 reads TGTGCCAGCAGCCCGGGGGGGGGCACCTACGAGCAGTACTTC.

This rearrangement joins TRBV4-2 to TRBJ2-1; D gene uncertain. This CDR3 spans 14 amino acids. V gave up 1 base and J gave up 5 bases, with 9 bases separating them. Germline assignment: CDR1 LGHNA and CDR2 YNFKEQ. CDR3 loop: CASSQASEDNEQFF. The DNA for the CDR3 is TGTGCCAGCAGCCAAGCTAGTGAGGACAATGAGCAGTTCTTC.

The V call is TRBV4-2, the J call TRBJ2-7; D is perhaps TRBD2 (6 bases). The V and J ends lost 0 bases and 0 bases respectively, with 15 bases between them. Germline CDR1 reads LGHNA; CDR2 reads YNFKEQ. The CDR3 spans 17 residues. The CDR3 DNA follows: TGTGCCAGCAGCCAAGAAGGGCCAGCGGGCTACTCCTACGAGCAGTACTTC. It encodes CASSQEGPAGYSYEQYF.

The chain uses TRBV5-8 and TRBJ2-1, with TRBD2 identical over 7 bases. Germline lookup yields CDR1 SGHTS and CDR2 YDEGEE. This CDR3 is built from 13 residues. V was pared by 4 bases and J by 10 bases, with 8 bases of the junction left unmatched. CDR3 residues: CASSRRGEVEQFF. Written as DNA, the CDR3 is TGTGCCAGCAGCCGCCGGGGGGAGGTAGAGCAGTTCTTC.

CDR3 in DNA: TGTGCCAGCCCAGGTCCCCCAGGGACTTTTTCCACGACCTACAATGAGCAGTTCTTC. It is translated as CASPGPPGTFSTTYNEQFF. The chain links TRBV7-9 to TRBJ2-1, with D possibly TRBD2 on 6 matching bases. In germline, CDR1 is SEHNR, CDR2 FQNEAQ (reference sequence). The CDR3 extends over 19 amino acids. Trimming took 8 bases from V and 2 from J, leaving 28 bases between them. Looking up the rest from reference TRBV7-9 and TRBJ2-1 gives the full variable domain: DTGVSQNPRHKITKRGQNVTFRCDPISEHNRLYWYRQTLGQGPEFLTYFQNEAQLEKSRLLSDRFSAERPKGSFSTLEIQRTEQGDSAMYLCASPGPPGTFSTTYNEQFFGPGTRLTVL.

This rearrangement joins TRBV10-1 to TRBJ1-1, with D hard to call. Germline CDR1 and CDR2: WNHNN and SYGVQD (reference sequence). V shed 0 bases and J shed 6 bases, with 8 bases lying between them. The CDR3 has 13 residues. Written as DNA, the CDR3 is TGCGCCAGCAGTGAGTCTCGCCAGGCTGAAGCTTTCTTT. Protein product: CASSESRQAEAFF.

The chain uses TRBV2 and TRBJ2-7; TRBD2 matches 7 bases. This CDR3 region has 14 residues. Per germline, CDR1 SNHLY and CDR2 FYNNEI. V trimming: 6 bases; J trimming: 2 bases; junction bases outside the gene matches: 7. CDR3 region: CASRGLGGTYEQYF. CDR3 in DNA: TGTGCCAGCAGGGGACTGGGGGGGACCTACGAGCAGTACTTC.

V usage is TRBV6-5 and J usage is TRBJ1-5, with D hard to call. This CDR3 contains 14 residues. The ends were cut back, 6 bases at V and 8 bases at J, with 17 bases in the middle. Germline values: CDR1 MNHEY, CDR2 SVGAGI. This chain's CDR3 is CASSLGPAGEPQHF. CDR3 sequence (DNA): TGTGCCAGCAGCCTAGGACCCGCTGGAGAGCCCCAGCATTTT.

The chain couples TRBV15 to TRBJ2-7, with TRBD2 identical over 9 bases. The germline CDR1 and CDR2 sequences are LNHNV and YYDKDF (reference sequence). The CDR3 sequence is 14 residues long. V gave up 5 bases and J gave up 2 bases; unmatched junction bases: 4. This chain's CDR3 is CATSVSGSAYEQYF. DNA for the CDR3: TGTGCCACCAGCGTTAGCGGGAGTGCCTACGAGCAGTACTTC.

The chain is built from TRBV2 and TRBJ2-7; 9 bases line up with TRBD1. V was clipped by 8 bases and J by 0 bases; unmatched bases: 5. The CDR3 consists of 14 residues. The germline V gene encodes CDR1 SNHLY and CDR2 FYNNEI. The CDR3 DNA is TGTGCCAGCCAGGGACAGGGTTTCTCCTACGAGCAGTACTTC. Translated, it gives CASQGQGFSYEQYF.

The chain carries TRBV4-1 and TRBJ2-1; D call uncertain. The V end lost 1 base, the J end lost 5 bases, and 3 bases lay between the germline ends. The CDR3 totals 12 residues. Germline CDR1 MGHRA, CDR2 YSYEKL. CDR3: CASSQGDNEQFF. The CDR3 region has the DNA TGCGCCAGCAGCCAAGGTGACAATGAGCAGTTCTTC.